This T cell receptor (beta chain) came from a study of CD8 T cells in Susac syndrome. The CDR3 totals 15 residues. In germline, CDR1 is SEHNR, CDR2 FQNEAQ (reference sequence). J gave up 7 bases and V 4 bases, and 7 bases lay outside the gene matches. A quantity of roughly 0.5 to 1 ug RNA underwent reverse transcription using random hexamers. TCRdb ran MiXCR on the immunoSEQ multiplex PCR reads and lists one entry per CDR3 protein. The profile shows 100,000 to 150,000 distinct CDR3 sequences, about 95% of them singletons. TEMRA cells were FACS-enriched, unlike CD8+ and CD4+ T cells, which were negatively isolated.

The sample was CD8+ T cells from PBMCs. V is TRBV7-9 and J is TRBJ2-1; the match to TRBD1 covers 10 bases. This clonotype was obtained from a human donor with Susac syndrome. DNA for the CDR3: TGTGCCAGCAGCTATCCGGGACAGGGGAGGAATGAGCAGTTCTTC. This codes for CASSYPGQGRNEQFF.